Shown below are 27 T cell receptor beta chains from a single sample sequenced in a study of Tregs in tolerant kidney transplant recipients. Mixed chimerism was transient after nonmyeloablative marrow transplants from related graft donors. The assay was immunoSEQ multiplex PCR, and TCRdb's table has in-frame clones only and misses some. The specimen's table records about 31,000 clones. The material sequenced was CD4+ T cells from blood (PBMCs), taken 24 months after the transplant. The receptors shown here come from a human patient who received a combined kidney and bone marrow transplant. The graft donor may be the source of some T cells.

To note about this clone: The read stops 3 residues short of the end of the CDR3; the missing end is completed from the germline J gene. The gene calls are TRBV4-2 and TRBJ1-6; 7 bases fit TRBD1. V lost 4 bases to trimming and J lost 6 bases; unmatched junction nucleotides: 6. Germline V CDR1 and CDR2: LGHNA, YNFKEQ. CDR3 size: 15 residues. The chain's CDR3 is CASSPGGDGNSPLHF. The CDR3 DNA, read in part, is TGTGCCAGCAGCCCAGGGGGTGACGGTAATTCACCC.

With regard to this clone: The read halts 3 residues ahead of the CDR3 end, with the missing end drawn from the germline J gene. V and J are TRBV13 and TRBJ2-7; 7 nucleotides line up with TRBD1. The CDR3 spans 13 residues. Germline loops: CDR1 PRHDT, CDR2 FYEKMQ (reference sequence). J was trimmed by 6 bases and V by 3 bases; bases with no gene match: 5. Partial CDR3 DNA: TGTGCCAGCAGCTTGGGTGGGACAGTCGAG. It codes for CASSLGGTVE. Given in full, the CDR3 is CASSLGGTVEQYF.

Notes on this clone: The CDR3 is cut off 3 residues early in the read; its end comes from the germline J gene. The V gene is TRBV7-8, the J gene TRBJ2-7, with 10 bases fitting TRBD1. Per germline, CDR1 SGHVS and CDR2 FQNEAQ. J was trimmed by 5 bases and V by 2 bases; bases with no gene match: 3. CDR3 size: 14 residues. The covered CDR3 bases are TGTGCCAGCAGCTTACGGGACAGGGGTCACGAG. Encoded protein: CASSLRDRGHE. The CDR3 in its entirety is CASSLRDRGHEQYF.

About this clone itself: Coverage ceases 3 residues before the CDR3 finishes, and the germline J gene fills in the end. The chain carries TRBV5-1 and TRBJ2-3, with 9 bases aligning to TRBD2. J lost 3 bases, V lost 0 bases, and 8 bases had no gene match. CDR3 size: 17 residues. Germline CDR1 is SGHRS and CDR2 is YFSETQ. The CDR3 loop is CASSLDIAGAQTDTQYF. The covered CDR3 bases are TGCGCCAGCAGCTTGGACATAGCGGGAGCTCAGACAGATACG. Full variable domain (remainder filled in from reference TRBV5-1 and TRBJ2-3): KAGVTQTPRYLIKTRGQQVTLSCSPISGHRSVSWYQQTPGQGLQFLFEYFSETQRNKGNFPGRFSGRQFSNSRSEMNVSTLELGDSALYLCASSLDIAGAQTDTQYFGPGTRLTVL.

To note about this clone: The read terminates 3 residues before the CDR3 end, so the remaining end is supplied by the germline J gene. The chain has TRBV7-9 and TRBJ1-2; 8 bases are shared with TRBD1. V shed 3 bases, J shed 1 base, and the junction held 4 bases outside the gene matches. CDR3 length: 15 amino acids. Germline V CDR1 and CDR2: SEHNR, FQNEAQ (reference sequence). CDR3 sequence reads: CASSFPGGGNYGYTF. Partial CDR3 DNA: TGTGCCAGCAGCTTTCCAGGGGGCGGTAACTATGGC.

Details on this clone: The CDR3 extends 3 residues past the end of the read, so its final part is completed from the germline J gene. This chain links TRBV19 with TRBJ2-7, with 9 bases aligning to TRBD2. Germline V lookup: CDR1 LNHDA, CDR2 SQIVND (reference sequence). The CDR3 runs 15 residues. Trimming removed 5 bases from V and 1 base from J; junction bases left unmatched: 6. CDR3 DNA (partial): TGTGCCAGTAGTGCGGGACTAGCAGTATCCTACGAG. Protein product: CASSAGLAVSYE. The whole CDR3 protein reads CASSAGLAVSYEQYF.

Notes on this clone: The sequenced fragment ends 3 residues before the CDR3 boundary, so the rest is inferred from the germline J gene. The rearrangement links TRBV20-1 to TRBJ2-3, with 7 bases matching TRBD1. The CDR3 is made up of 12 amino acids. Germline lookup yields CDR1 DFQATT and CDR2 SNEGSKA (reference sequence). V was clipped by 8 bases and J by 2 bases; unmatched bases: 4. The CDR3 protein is CSWDRYTDTQYF. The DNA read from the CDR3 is TGCAGTTGGGACAGATACACAGATACG.

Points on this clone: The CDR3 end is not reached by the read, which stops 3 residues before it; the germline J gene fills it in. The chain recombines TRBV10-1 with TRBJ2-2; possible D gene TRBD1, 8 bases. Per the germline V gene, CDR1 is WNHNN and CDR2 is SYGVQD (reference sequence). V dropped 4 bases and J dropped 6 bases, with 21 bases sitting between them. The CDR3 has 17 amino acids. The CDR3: CASSAPLAVRGPGELFF. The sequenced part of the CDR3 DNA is TGCGCCAGCAGTGCCCCCCTAGCGGTCAGGGGGCCCGGGGAG.

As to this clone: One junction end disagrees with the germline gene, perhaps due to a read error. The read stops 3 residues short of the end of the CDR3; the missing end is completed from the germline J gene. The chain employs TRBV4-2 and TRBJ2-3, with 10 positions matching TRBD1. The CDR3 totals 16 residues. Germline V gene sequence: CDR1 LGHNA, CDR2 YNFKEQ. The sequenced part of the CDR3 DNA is TGCGCCAGCAGCCAAGATGGGACAGGGGGCACAGATACG. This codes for CASSQDGTGGTDT. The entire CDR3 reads CASSQDGTGGTDTQYF.

CDR3 in amino acids: CASSLAQDTEAFF. The CDR3 DNA, read in part, is TGTGCCAGCAGTTTAGCGCAGGACACTGAA. This rearrangement joins TRBV12-3 or TRBV12-4 to TRBJ1-1; D unclear. The read stops 3 residues short of the end of the CDR3; the missing end is completed from the germline J gene. Trimming left V 0 bases short and J 3 bases short, with 5 bases between. CDR3 length: 13 residues.

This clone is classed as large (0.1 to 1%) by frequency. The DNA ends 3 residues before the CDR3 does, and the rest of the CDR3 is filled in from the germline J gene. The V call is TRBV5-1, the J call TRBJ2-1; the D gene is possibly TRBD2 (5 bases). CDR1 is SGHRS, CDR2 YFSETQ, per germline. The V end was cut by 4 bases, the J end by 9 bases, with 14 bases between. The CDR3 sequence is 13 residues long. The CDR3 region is CASSVELATEQFF. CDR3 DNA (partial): TGCGCCAGCAGCGTGGAATTAGCGACTGAG.

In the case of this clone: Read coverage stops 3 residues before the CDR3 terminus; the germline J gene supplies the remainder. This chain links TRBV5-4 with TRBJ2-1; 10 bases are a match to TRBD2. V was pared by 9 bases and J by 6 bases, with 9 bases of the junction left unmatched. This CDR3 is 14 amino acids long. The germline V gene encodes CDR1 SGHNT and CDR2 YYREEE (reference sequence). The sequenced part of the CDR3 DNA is TGTGCCATCCCTGAGAGCGGGAGGGGCAATGAG. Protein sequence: CAIPESGRGNE. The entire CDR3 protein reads CAIPESGRGNEQFF.

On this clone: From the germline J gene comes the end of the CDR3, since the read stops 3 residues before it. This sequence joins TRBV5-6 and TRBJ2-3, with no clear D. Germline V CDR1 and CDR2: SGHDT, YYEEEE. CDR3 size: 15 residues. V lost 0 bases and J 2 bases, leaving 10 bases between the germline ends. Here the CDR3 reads CASSLGPTVTDTQYF. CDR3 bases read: TGTGCCAGCAGCTTGGGGCCCACCGTCACAGATACG.

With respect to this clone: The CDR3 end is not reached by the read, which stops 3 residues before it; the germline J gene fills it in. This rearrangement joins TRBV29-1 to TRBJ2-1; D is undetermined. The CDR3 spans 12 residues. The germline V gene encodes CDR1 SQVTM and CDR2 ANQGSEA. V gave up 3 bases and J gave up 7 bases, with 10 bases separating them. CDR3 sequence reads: CSVDLSRNEQFF. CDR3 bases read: TGCAGCGTTGATCTTAGTCGAAATGAG.

The sequenced part of the CDR3 DNA is TGTGCCAGCAGCTTGGGACTAGCTTATGAG. Protein sequence: CASSLGLAYE. From start to end, the CDR3 is CASSLGLAYEQFF. This chain uses TRBV5-4 with TRBJ2-1, with 7 bases that match TRBD2. With the read ending 3 residues before the CDR3 end, the germline J gene is used to fill in that end. The CDR3 totals 13 residues. CDR1 is SGHNT, CDR2 YYREEE, per germline (reference sequence). V shed 0 bases, J shed 8 bases, and the junction held 2 bases outside the gene matches.

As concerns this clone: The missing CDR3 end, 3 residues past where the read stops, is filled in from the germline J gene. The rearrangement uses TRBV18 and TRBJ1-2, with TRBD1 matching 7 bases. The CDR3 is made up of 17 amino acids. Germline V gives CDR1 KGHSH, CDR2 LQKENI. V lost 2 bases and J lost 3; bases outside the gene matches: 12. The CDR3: CASSPFSGGQAYYGYTF. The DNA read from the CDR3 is TGTGCCAGCTCACCATTCTCTGGAGGACAGGCGTACTATGGC.

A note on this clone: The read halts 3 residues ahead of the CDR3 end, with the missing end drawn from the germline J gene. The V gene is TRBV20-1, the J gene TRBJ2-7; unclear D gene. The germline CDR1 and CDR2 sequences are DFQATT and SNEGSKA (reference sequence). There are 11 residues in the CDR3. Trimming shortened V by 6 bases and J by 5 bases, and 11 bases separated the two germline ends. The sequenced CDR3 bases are TGCAGTGCAGAAAGCCAGGACGAG. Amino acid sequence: CSAESQDE. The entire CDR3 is CSAESQDEQYF.

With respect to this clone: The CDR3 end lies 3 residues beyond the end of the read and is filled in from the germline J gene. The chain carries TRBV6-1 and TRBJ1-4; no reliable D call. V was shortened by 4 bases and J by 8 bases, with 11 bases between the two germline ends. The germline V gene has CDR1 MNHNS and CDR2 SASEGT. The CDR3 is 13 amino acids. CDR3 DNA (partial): TGTGCCAGCAGTGGCCGCAGGAACGAAAAA. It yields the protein CASSGRRNEK. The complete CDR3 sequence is CASSGRRNEKLFF.

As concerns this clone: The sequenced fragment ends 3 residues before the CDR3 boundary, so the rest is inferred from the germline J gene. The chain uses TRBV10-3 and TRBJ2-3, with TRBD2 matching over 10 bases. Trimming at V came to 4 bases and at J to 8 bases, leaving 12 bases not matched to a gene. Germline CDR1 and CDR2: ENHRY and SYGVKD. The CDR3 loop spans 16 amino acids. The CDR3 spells CAISGPEREGKSTQYF. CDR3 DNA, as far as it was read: TGTGCCATCAGTGGTCCTGAGCGGGAGGGCAAGAGTACG.

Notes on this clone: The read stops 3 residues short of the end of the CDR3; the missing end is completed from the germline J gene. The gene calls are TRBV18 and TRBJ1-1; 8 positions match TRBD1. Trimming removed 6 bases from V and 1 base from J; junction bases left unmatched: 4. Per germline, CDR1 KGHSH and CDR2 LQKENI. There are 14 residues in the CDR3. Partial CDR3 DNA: TGTGCCAGCTCTTACACAGGGGGGAACACTGAA. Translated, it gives CASSYTGGNTE. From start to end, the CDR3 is CASSYTGGNTEAFF.

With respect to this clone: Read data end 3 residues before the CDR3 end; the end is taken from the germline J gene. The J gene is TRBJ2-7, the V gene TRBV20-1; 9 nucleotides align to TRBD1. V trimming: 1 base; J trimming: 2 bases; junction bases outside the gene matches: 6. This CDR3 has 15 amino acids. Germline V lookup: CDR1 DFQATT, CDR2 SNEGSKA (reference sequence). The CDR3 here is CSARVVTGGTYEQYF. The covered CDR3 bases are TGCAGTGCTAGAGTAGTTACAGGGGGCACCTACGAG.

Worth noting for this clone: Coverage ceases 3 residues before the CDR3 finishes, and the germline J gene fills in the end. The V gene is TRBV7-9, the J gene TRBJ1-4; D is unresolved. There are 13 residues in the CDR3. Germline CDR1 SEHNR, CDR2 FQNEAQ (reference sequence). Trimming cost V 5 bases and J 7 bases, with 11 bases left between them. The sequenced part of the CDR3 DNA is TGTGCCAGCAGCCCCTACTACGGTGAAAAA. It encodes CASSPYYGEK. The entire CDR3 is CASSPYYGEKLFF.

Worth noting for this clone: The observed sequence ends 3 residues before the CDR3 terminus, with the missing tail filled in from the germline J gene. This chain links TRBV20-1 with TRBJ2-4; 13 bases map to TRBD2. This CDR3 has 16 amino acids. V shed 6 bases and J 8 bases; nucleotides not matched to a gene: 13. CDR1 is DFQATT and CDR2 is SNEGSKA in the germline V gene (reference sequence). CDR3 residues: CSAPPRTSGRMDIQYF. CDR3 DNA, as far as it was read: TGCAGTGCCCCCCCAAGGACTAGCGGGAGAATGGACATT.

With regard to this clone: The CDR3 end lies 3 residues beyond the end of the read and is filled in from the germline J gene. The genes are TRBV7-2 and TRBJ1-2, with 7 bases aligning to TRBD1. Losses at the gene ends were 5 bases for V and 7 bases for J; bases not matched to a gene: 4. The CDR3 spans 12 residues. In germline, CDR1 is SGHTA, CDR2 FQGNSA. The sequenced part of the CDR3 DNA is TGTGCCAGCAGCGTGACAGGGCCTGGC. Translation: CASSVTGPG. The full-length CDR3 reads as CASSVTGPGYTF.

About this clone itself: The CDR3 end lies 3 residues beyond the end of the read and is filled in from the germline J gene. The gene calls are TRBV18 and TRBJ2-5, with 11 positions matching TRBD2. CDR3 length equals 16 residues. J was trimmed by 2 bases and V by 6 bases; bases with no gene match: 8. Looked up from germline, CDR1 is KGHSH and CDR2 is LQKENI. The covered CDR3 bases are TGTGCCAGCTCTTTTCTAGCGGGAGGCGCTCAAGAGACC. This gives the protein CASSFLAGGAQET. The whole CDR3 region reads CASSFLAGGAQETQYF.

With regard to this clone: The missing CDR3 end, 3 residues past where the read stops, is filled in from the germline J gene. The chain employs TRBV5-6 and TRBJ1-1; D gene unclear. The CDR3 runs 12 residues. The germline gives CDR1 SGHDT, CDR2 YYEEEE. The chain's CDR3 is CASSGRGAVAFF. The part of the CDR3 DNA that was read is TGTGCCAGCAGCGGACGGGGAGCCGTG.

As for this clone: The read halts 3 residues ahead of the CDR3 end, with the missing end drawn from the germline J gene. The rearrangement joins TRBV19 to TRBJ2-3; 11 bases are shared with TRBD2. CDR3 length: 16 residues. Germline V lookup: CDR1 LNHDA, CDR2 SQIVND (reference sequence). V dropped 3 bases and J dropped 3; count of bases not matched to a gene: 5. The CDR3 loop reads CASSITSGSGTDTQYF. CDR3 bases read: TGTGCCAGTAGTATCACTAGCGGGAGTGGAACAGATACG. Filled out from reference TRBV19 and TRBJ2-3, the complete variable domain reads DGGITQSPKYLFRKEGQNVTLSCEQNLNHDAMYWYRQDPGQGLRLIYYSQIVNDFQKGDIAEGYSVSREKKESFPLTVTSAQKNPTAFYLCASSITSGSGTDTQYFGPGTRLTVL.